Below, one TCR beta chain is given with its context. This sample was included in a study of blood T cell repertoires in COVID-19. Study in general: COVID-19 samples collected from the United States, Italy and Spain covered acute and convalescent phases. The cDNA or gDNA used as material had been derived from T cells, B-cell-depleted T cells, or PBMCs.

CDR3 length equals 15 residues. V was pared by 5 bases and J by 5 bases, with 9 bases of the junction left unmatched. The germline V gene encodes CDR1 SGHTA and CDR2 FQGNSA. Authors' methods: Amplification with reference gene primers provided the estimates of nucleated cell counts. Assay used: immunoSEQ multiplex PCR; TCRdb lists only in-frame clones, some missing. The V and J calls and clone size are taken from that table; D and trimming were inferred from the DNA. Of 450,000 to 500,000 clones listed, roughly 85% are singletons. Source material: peripheral blood. The chain carries TRBV7-2 and TRBJ2-7; TRBD2 aligns across 10 bases. The receptor's source is a human donor in a cohort sampled during active COVID-19. The CDR3 bases are TGTGCCAGCAGCCTAAGACTAGCGGGTTACGACGAGCAGTACTTC. It yields the protein CASSLRLAGYDEQYF. The whole variable domain, filled in from reference TRBV7-2 and TRBJ2-7, reads GAGVSQSPSNKVTEKGKDVELRCDPISGHTALYWYRQSLGQGLEFLIYFQGNSAPDKSGLPSDRFSAERTGGSVSTLTIQRTQQEDSAVYLCASSLRLAGYDEQYFGPGTRLTVT.